These 8 T cell receptor beta chains came from one sample sequenced in a study of blood T cells in healthy people across ages. Next came a second PCR, run for about 6 to 12 cycles, which used a sample-barcoded 5' primer along with a J-beta primer mix. TCRdb ran MiXCR on the 5' RACE reads and lists one entry per CDR3 protein. The table records about 800,000 distinct CDR3 sequences, roughly 50% of them present only once. Sequenced sample: blood. These receptors all come from a man aged 25-45 years in good health.

This clonotype turned up a few times. V and J are TRBV12-3 or TRBV12-4 and TRBJ1-2; TRBD1 aligns across 12 bases. The CDR3 sequence is 15 residues long. V was clipped by 8 bases and J by 6 bases; unmatched bases: 10. CDR3 in amino acids: CASRRGGQGAHGYTF. CDR3 in DNA: TGTGCCAGCCGCCGTGGGGGACAGGGGGCGCATGGCTACACCTTC.

This chain links TRBV7-2 with TRBJ2-5, with 7 bases lining up with TRBD1. Losses at the gene ends were 4 bases for V and 4 bases for J; bases not matched to a gene: 6. CDR3 length: 14 amino acids. Germline CDR1 reads SGHTA; CDR2 reads FQGNSA. The CDR3 bases are TGTGCCAGCAGCTCTTGGACAGGTTCAGAGACCCAGTACTTC. This sequence encodes CASSSWTGSETQYF. The full variable domain, its missing parts supplied by reference TRBV7-2 and TRBJ2-5, is GAGVSQSPSNKVTEKGKDVELRCDPISGHTALYWYRQSLGQGLEFLIYFQGNSAPDKSGLPSDRFSAERTGGSVSTLTIQRTQQEDSAVYLCASSSWTGSETQYFGPGTRLLVL.

The rearrangement uses TRBV2 and TRBJ1-2; possibly TRBD1 for D (6 bases). The CDR3 loop spans 14 amino acids. Germline values: CDR1 SNHLY, CDR2 FYNNEI. V was clipped by 8 bases and J by 4 bases, with 17 bases between them. The CDR3 protein is CASSNAGVSYGYTF. The CDR3 bases are TGTGCCAGCTCAAATGCAGGGGTGAGCTATGGCTACACCTTC. Filled out from reference TRBV2 and TRBJ1-2, the complete variable domain reads EPEVTQTPSHQVTQMGQEVILRCVPISNHLYFYWYRQILGQKVEFLVSFYNNEISEKSEIFDDQFSVERPDGSNFTLKIRSTKLEDSAMYFCASSNAGVSYGYTFGSGTRLTVV.

The chain joins TRBV12-3 or TRBV12-4 to TRBJ2-2; D ambiguous. With 6 bases removed from V and 8 bases from J, the gap between germline ends came to 7 bases. CDR3 length equals 11 residues. CDR3 in amino acids: CASRTLGELFF. The CDR3 DNA reads TGTGCCAGCAGAACATTGGGGGAGCTGTTTTTT.

This chain connects TRBV7-2 to TRBJ1-2; TRBD1 might be the D (6 bases). The germline gives CDR1 SGHTA, CDR2 FQGNSA. The ends were cut back, 5 bases at V and 8 bases at J, with 15 bases in the middle. The CDR3 extends over 13 amino acids. CDR3 in amino acids: CASSPQGLYGYTF. The CDR3 DNA reads as TGTGCCAGCAGCCCTCAGGGGTTATACGGCTACACCTTC.

J is TRBJ1-2 and V is TRBV30; TRBD1 is a possible D gene (6 bases). Germline V CDR1 and CDR2: GTSNPN, SVGIG (reference sequence). The CDR3 sequence is 13 residues long. Trimming took 2 bases from V and 3 from J, leaving 10 bases between them. The CDR3 loop is CAWSTGRDYGYTF. DNA for the CDR3: TGTGCCTGGAGTACAGGGAGGGACTATGGCTACACCTTC.

This clonotype was counted only a few times. The chain recombines TRBV12-3 or TRBV12-4 with TRBJ2-3; D is uncertain. Trimming removed 3 bases at V and 6 bases at J, with 7 bases between. The CDR3 covers 12 residues. In DNA form, the CDR3 reads TGTGCCAGCAGTTTGGATATGGATACGCAGTATTTT. Protein product: CASSLDMDTQYF.

The V and J genes are TRBV7-2 and TRBJ2-5, with D perhaps matching TRBD2 (6 bases). Trimming pared 0 bases from V and 4 bases from J, leaving 15 bases between. The CDR3 consists of 16 residues. Germline V gives CDR1 SGHTA, CDR2 FQGNSA. The CDR3 DNA follows: TGTGCCAGCAGCTTAGCGCTTCGCGGGGTCGGAGAGACCCAGTACTTC. Amino acid sequence: CASSLALRGVGETQYF.